This T cell receptor beta chain was recovered during a study of blood T cell repertoires in COVID-19. Study context: PBMCs, B-cell-depleted T cells, or T cells were the source of the cDNA or gDNA that made up the material.

Trimming at V came to 6 bases and at J to 4 bases, leaving 5 bases not matched to a gene. Per germline, CDR1 MNHEY and CDR2 SVGAGI. CDR3 length: 13 residues. Up to 2 weeks before entering the study, exposed participants had met a COVID-19 case. As handled by the study authors: It was from reference gene primer amplification that nucleated cell counts were estimated. TCRdb's table, derived via immunoSEQ multiplex PCR, lists solely in-frame clones and lacks some. V and J calls and clone size are given by that table; D and trimming were obtained from the DNA. The sample contains roughly 280,000 clones, less than 95% of which appear only once.

Input material: PBMCs or T cells enriched from blood (not recorded which). The receptor's source is a man between 35 and 55 years old who had been exposed to COVID-19. The chain links TRBV6-5 to TRBJ1-2; 7 nucleotides agree with TRBD1. The DNA of the CDR3 is TGTGCCAGCAGAACCGGGACAGCCTATGGCTACACCTTC. Residues: CASRTGTAYGYTF.